This TCR beta chain is from a study of cytomegalovirus exposure and HLA in healthy donors. The wider study: Across a few hundred genotyped donors, 81% landed in the Caucasian-associated ancestry cluster. General study findings and limits: As a later analysis showed, a missense DCLRE1C variant was linked to trimming of TCR beta V- and J-genes. CMV serostatus was the sole immune exposure information available. Judged likely to be a sequencing artifact was a cluster of highly shared sequence variants.

Germline V gives CDR1 LNHDA, CDR2 SQIVND (reference sequence). The CDR3 extends over 15 amino acids. V gave up 1 base and J gave up 1 base; unmatched junction bases: 3. The PCR employed 60 Vbeta primers together with 13 Jbeta primers. TCRdb's table, derived via immunoSEQ multiplex PCR, lists solely in-frame clones and lacks some. Of about 270,000 clones in the sample, under 80% were seen once. This clone was observed a few times. The antigen remains undetermined. This TCR was recovered from a female donor in good health and CMV-seronegative. The sequencing input was PBMCs. The chain carries TRBV19 and TRBJ2-7, with TRBD2 identical over 8 bases. The CDR3 sequence: CASSIGRGESYEQYF. CDR3 nucleotides: TGTGCCAGTAGTATAGGGCGGGGGGAATCCTACGAGCAGTACTTC.